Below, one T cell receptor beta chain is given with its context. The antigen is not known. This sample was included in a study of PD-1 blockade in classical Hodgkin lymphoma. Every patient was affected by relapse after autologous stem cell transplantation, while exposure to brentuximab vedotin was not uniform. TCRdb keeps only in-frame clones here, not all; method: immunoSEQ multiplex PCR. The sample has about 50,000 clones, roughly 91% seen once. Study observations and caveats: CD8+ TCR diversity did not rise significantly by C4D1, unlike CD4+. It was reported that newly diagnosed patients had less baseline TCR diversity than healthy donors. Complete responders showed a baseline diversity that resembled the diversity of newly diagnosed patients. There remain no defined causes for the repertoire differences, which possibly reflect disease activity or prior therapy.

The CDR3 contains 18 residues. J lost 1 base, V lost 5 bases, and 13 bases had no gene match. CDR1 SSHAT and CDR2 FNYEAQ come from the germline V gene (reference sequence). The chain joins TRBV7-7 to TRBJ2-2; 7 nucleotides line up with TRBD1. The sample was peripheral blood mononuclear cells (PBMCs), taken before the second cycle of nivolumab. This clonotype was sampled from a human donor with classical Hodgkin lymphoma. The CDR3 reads CASSPTSTGIWNTGELFF. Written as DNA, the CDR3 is TGTGCCAGCAGCCCCACATCGACAGGGATTTGGAACACCGGGGAGCTGTTTTTT.